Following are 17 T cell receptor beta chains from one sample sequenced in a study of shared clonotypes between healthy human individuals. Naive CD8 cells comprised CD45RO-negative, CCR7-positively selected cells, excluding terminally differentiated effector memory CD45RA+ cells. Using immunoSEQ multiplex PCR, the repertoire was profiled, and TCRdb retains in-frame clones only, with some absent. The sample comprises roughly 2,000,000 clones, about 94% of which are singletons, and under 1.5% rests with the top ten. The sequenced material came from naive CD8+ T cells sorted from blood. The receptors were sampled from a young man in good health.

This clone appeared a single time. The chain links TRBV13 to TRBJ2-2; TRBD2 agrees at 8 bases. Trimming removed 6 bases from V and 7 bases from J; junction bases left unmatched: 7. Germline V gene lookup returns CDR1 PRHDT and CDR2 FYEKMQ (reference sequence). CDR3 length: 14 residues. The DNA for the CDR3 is TGTGCCAGCAGGAATAGCGGGGTGAACGGGGAGCTGTTTTTT. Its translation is CASRNSGVNGELFF.

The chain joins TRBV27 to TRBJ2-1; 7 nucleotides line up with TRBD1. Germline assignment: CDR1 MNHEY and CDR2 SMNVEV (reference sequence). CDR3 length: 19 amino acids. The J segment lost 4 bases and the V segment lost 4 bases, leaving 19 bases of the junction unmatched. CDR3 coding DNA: TGTGCCAGCAGTTCTCAAGAGGGGGACAGTCCGGTCCGGTACAATGAGCAGTTCTTC. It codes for CASSSQEGDSPVRYNEQFF.

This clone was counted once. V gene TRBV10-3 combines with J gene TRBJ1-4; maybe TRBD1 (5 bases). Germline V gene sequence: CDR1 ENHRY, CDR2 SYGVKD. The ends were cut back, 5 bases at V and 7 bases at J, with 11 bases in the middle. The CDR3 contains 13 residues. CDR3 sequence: CAISIREGEKLFF. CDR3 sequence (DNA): TGTGCCATCAGTATCAGGGAGGGTGAAAAACTGTTTTTT.

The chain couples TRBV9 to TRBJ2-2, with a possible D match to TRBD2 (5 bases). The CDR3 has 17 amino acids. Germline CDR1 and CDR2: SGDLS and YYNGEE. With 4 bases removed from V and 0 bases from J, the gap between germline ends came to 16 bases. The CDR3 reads CASSSRRTEANTGELFF. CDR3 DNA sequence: TGTGCCAGCAGCTCCAGACGGACGGAGGCGAACACCGGGGAGCTGTTTTTT.

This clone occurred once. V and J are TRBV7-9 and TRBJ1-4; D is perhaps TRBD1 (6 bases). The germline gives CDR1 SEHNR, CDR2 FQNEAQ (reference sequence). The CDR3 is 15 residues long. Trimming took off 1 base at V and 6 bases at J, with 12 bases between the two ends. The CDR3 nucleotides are TGTGCCAGCAGCTTAGATCGGGGGCCGGATGAAAAACTGTTTTTT. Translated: CASSLDRGPDEKLFF.

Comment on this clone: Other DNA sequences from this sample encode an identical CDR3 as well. The CDR3 protein is CASSLTSGAYEQYF. In DNA, the CDR3 is TGTGCCAGCAGCTTAACTAGCGGGGCCTACGAGCAGTACTTC. The chain links TRBV7-2 to TRBJ2-7; 10 positions agree with TRBD2. This CDR3 comprises 14 residues. Looked up from germline, CDR1 is SGHTA and CDR2 is FQGNSA. V lost 2 bases and J lost 2; bases outside the gene matches: 0.

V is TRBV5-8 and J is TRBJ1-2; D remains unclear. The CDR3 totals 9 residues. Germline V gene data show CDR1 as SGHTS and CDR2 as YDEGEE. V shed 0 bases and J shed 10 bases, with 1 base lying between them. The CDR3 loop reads CASSLVYTF. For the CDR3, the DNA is TGTGCCAGCAGCTTGGTCTACACCTTC.

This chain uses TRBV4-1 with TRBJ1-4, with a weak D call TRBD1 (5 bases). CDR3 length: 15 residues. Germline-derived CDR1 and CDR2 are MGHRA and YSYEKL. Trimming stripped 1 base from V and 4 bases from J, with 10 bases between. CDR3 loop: CASSQVDKSNEKLFF. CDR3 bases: TGCGCCAGCAGCCAAGTGGACAAAAGTAATGAAAAACTGTTTTTT.

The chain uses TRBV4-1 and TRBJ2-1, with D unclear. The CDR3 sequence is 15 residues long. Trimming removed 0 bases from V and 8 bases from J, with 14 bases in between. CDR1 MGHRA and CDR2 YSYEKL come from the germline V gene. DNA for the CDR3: TGCGCCAGCAGCCAAGATTGGACCGCTGGAGATGAGCAGTTCTTC. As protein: CASSQDWTAGDEQFF.

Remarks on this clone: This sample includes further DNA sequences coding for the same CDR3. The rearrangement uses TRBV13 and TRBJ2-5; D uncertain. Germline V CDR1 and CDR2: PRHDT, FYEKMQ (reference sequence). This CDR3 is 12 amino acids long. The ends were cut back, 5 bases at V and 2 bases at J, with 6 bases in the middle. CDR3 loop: CASSDSQETQYF. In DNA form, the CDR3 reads TGTGCCAGCAGCGATTCTCAAGAGACCCAGTACTTC.

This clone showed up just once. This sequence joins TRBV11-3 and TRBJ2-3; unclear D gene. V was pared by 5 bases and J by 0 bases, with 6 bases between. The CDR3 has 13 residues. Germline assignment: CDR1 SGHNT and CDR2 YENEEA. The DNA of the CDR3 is TGTGCCAGCAGCGGAGCGAGCACAGATACGCAGTATTTT. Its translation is CASSGASTDTQYF.

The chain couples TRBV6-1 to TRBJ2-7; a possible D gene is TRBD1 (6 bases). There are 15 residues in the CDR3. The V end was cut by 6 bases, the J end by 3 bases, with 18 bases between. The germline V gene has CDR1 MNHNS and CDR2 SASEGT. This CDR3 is CASSEIDRTVYEQYF. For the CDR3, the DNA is TGTGCCAGCAGCGAGATCGACAGGACAGTCTACGAGCAGTACTTC.

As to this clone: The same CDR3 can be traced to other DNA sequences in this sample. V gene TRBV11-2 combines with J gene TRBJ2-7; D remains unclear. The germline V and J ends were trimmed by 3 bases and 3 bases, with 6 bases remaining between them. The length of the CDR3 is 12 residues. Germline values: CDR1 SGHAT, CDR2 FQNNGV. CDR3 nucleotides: TGTGCCAGCAGCTTGGGCAACTACGAGCAGTACTTC. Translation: CASSLGNYEQYF.

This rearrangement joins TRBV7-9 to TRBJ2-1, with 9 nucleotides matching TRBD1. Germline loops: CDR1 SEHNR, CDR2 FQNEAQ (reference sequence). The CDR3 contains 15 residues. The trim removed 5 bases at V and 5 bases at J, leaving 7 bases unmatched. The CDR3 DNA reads TGTGCCAGCAGCCGAGGACAGGGGCGGCACAATGAGCAGTTCTTC. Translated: CASSRGQGRHNEQFF.

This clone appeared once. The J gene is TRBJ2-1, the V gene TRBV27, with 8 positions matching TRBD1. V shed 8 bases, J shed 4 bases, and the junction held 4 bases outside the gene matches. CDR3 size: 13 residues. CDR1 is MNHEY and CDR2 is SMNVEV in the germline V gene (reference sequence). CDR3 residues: CASRDRRYNEQFF. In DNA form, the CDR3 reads TGTGCCAGCCGGGACAGGAGGTACAATGAGCAGTTCTTC.

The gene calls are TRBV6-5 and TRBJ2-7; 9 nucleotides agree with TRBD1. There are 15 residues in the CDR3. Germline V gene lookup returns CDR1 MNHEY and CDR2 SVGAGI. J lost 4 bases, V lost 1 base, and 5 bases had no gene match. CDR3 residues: CASSYFAGQGYEQYF. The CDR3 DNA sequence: TGTGCCAGCAGTTACTTTGCGGGACAGGGATACGAGCAGTACTTC.

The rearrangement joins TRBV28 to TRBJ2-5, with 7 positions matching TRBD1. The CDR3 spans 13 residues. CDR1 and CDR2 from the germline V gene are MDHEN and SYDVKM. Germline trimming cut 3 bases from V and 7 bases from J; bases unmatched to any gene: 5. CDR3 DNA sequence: TGTGCCAGCAGTTTTCCAGGGGGTTGGACCCAGTACTTC. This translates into CASSFPGGWTQYF.